The 18 T cell receptor beta chains below all came from one sample that was sequenced in a study of blood T cells in healthy people across ages. Primed by a sample-barcoded 5' primer and a J-beta primer mix, a second PCR proceeded for roughly 7 to 11 cycles. TCRdb ran MiXCR on the 5' RACE reads and lists one entry per CDR3 protein. The sample contains about 1.4 million distinct CDR3 sequences, 59% of which appear only once. Input material: blood. All receptors derive from a man between 18 and 35 years old in good health.

The table lists this clonotype with a count of one. A much larger clone differs by one base, so this may be a read error. The DNA for the CDR3 is TGTGCCAGCAGCGTAGGGTGGGAGCAGTTCTTC. This gives the protein CASSVGWEQFF. The genes are TRBV9 and TRBJ2-1; D is unclear. Trimming pared 0 bases from V and 10 bases from J, leaving 5 bases between. This CDR3 has 11 amino acids. The germline V gene encodes CDR1 SGDLS and CDR2 YYNGEE. The full variable domain, completed using reference TRBV9 and TRBJ2-1, is DSGVTQTPKHLITATGQRVTLRCSPRSGDLSVYWYQQSLDQGLQFLIQYYNGEERAKGNILERFSAQQFPDLHSELNLSSLELGDSALYFCASSVGWEQFFGPGTRLTVL.

About this clonotype itself: The junction differs from germline at one of its ends, possibly a read error. The CDR3 reads CVSSLRDREVGEQYF. The CDR3, as DNA: TGTGTCAGCAGCCTAAGGGACAGGGAAGTGGGCGAGCAGTACTTC. The V and J genes are TRBV12-3 or TRBV12-4 and TRBJ2-7, with 9 bases matching TRBD1. This CDR3 has 15 residues.

The rearrangement joins TRBV5-1 to TRBJ2-7; D is unresolved. The length of the CDR3 is 17 residues. Germline V gene sequence: CDR1 SGHRS, CDR2 YFSETQ. With 0 bases removed from V and 7 bases from J, the gap between germline ends came to 23 bases. CDR3 in amino acids: CASSLGYGGILHGEQYF. The CDR3 nucleotides read TGCGCCAGCAGCTTGGGTTACGGTGGGATCCTCCATGGGGAGCAGTACTTC.

The genes are TRBV4-3 and TRBJ2-2, with 7 positions matching TRBD2. Trimming removed 4 bases from V and 6 bases from J; junction bases left unmatched: 5. CDR1 is LGHNA, CDR2 YSLEER, per germline. This CDR3 is built from 14 residues. CDR3 in DNA: TGCGCCAGCAGCCCCGCGGGGGTCCCCGGGGAGCTGTTTTTT. Translated, it gives CASSPAGVPGELFF.

The chain links TRBV28 to TRBJ2-3; unclear D gene. CDR1 and CDR2 from the germline V gene are MDHEN and SYDVKM. The CDR3 contains 13 residues. Between the trimmed V and J ends, which lost 4 bases and 4 bases, there was a span of 9 bases. The CDR3 nucleotides read TGTGCCAGCAGTTCGGTCGAGGCAGATACGCAGTATTTT. Encoded protein: CASSSVEADTQYF.

The sample holds one count of this clonotype. As DNA, the CDR3 is TGCGCCAGCAGCTTGTACGGACTAGCGGACTACGAGCAGTACTTC. This encodes CASSLYGLADYEQYF. The chain links TRBV5-1 to TRBJ2-4; 10 bases line up with TRBD2. The tail of the sequence fits TRBJ2-7 better, so the J call may be wrong. Germline CDR1 is SGHRS and CDR2 is YFSETQ. The CDR3 has 15 residues.

This clonotype was detected only a few times. The chain recombines TRBV7-2 with TRBJ2-4; 11 nucleotides agree with TRBD1. CDR1 is SGHTA and CDR2 is FQGNSA in the germline V gene. The CDR3 runs 19 residues. The trim removed 5 bases at V and 0 bases at J, leaving 12 bases unmatched. For the CDR3, the DNA is TGTGCCAGCAGCGCCTGGGAGGACAGGGGGCTTGAAGCCAAAAACATTCAGTACTTC. Its protein is CASSAWEDRGLEAKNIQYF.

As to this clonotype: Mismatch with germline at one junction end may stem from a read error. The chain uses TRBV29-1 and TRBJ2-4; TRBD1 matches at 7 bases. This CDR3 contains 15 residues. Germline CDR1 and CDR2: SQVTM and ANQGSEA. The CDR3 region has the DNA TGCAGCGTTGAAGTTGACAGGGCGTCCAAAAACATTCGGTACTTC. It is translated as CSVEVDRASKNIRYF.

This chain connects TRBV28 to TRBJ1-1; 9 bases are shared with TRBD1. The J segment lost 0 bases and the V segment lost 6 bases, leaving 8 bases of the junction unmatched. CDR1 and CDR2 from the germline V gene are MDHEN and SYDVKM. There are 16 residues in the CDR3. DNA for the CDR3: TGTGCCAGCAGACCGACAGGGGGGTTCATGAACACTGAAGCTTTCTTT. Residues: CASRPTGGFMNTEAFF. Based on the CDR3 plus reference TRBV28 and TRBJ1-1, the full variable domain is DVKVTQSSRYLVKRTGEKVFLECVQDMDHENMFWYRQDPGLGLRLIYFSYDVKMKEKGDIPEGYSVSREKKERFSLILESASTNQTSMYLCASRPTGGFMNTEAFFGQGTRLTVV.

The genes are TRBV3-1 and TRBJ1-1, with D possibly matching TRBD1 (6 bases). This CDR3 contains 14 residues. The V gene's germline CDR1 is LGHDT and CDR2 YNNKEL (reference sequence). Trimming removed 4 bases at V and 6 bases at J, with 15 bases between. CDR3 sequence reads: CASSLQTGRAEAFF. The CDR3 DNA reads TGTGCCAGCAGCCTCCAGACAGGAAGGGCTGAAGCTTTCTTT.

This clonotype was found a few times. The CDR3 sequence: CASSQARHAGSYEQYF. CDR3 DNA: TGTGCCAGCAGCCAAGCCCGACATGCAGGATCCTACGAGCAGTACTTC. The chain joins TRBV14 to TRBJ2-7; D ambiguous. This CDR3 is built from 16 residues. The germline V gene has CDR1 SGHDN and CDR2 FVKESK. The V end was cut by 1 base, the J end by 1 base, with 14 bases between.

This chain uses TRBV3-1 with TRBJ2-7, with D possibly matching TRBD2 (6 bases). Trimming cost V 0 bases and J 0 bases, with 12 bases left between them. CDR1 is LGHDT and CDR2 is YNNKEL in the germline V gene (reference sequence). CDR3 length: 16 residues. CDR3 protein: CASSQEGGLVSYEQYF. The CDR3 DNA reads as TGTGCCAGCAGCCAAGAGGGGGGACTCGTCTCCTACGAGCAGTACTTC.

Concerning this clonotype itself: Its ends do not fully match the called genes, so a read error is possible. The chain links TRBV29-1 to TRBJ2-1; 9 bases are shared with TRBD1. Germline loops: CDR1 SQVTM, CDR2 ANQGSEA. The CDR3 covers 14 residues. CDR3 in DNA: TGCAGCGGCTCCGGGACAGGGATCCTTAATGGGCAGTTCTTC. It yields the protein CSGSGTGILNGQFF.

This rearrangement joins TRBV5-5 to TRBJ2-1, with D possibly called TRBD1 or TRBD2 (5 bases each). This CDR3 contains 16 residues. In germline, CDR1 is SGHKS, CDR2 YYEKEE (reference sequence). The V end lost 4 bases, the J end lost 3 bases, and 17 bases lay between the germline ends. CDR3 coding DNA: TGTGCCAGCAGCCTAGACGACGGGGACCACTACAATGAGCAGTTCTTC. It encodes CASSLDDGDHYNEQFF.

This chain joins TRBV5-1 and TRBJ2-3; TRBD2 matches 8 bases. CDR1 is SGHRS, CDR2 YFSETQ, per germline. J gave up 2 bases and V 1 base, and 6 bases lay outside the gene matches. This CDR3 is built from 16 residues. Written as DNA, the CDR3 is TGCGCCAGCAGCTTGCGTAGTAGCGGGAACACAGATACGCAGTATTTT. It specifies CASSLRSSGNTDTQYF.

Only a few counts were recorded for this clonotype. Here the CDR3 reads CASSWGASSYEQYF. The CDR3 DNA is TGTGCCAGCAGTTGGGGCGCGAGCTCCTACGAGCAGTACTTC. The rearrangement joins TRBV6-1 to TRBJ2-7; D perhaps matches TRBD1 (5 bases). Germline V gene data show CDR1 as MNHNS and CDR2 as SASEGT. V was cut by 5 bases and J by 0 bases, with 11 bases left in between. This CDR3 has 14 amino acids.

This clonotype has just a few counts. The chain employs TRBV4-3 and TRBJ1-2; a possible D gene is TRBD1 (5 bases). This CDR3 region has 14 residues. Trimming shortened V by 1 base and J by 5 bases, and 11 bases separated the two germline ends. Germline CDR1 LGHNA, CDR2 YSLEER. CDR3 sequence (DNA): TGCGCCAGCAGCCAAGCCAGGGCGCTTTATGGCTACACCTTC. Protein: CASSQARALYGYTF.

The chain carries TRBV6-4 and TRBJ2-1; D may correspond to TRBD1 or TRBD2 (6 bases each). This CDR3 is 15 amino acids long. Germline V gene lookup returns CDR1 MRHNA and CDR2 SNTAGT. Trimming pared 4 bases from V and 6 bases from J, leaving 16 bases between. The CDR3: CASSVVGGSPNEQFF. CDR3 nucleotides: TGTGCCAGCAGTGTAGTGGGGGGCAGTCCCAATGAGCAGTTCTTC.